Listed below are T cell receptor beta chains from one sample, sequenced in a study of metastatic and nonmetastatic thyroid tumors. TCRdb re-processed the PCR reads through MiXCR. Altogether about 4,700 clones are present, about a third being singletons, with the ten largest covering 28%. Sequencing was carried out using adjacent normal tissue. These receptors were collected from a male donor with papillary thyroid cancer or a benign thyroid nodule (not recorded which). Some clones in this sample may be carry-over from other donors' samples. CDR3s include the opening cysteine and the closing phenylalanine or tryptophan. The order of the fields is J gene, V gene, CDR3 protein.

>TRBJ1-1|TRBV6-1
CASRPTSSEAFF
>TRBJ2-5|TRBV6-1
CASSEEWVSETQYF
>TRBJ2-5|TRBV6-1
CASSSRGPETQYF
>TRBJ1-5|TRBV30
CAWSASPGGQPQHF
>TRBJ2-2|TRBV6-1
CASSEIQGGPGELFF
>TRBJ2-5|TRBV20-1
CSAIDYQETQYF
>TRBJ2-7|TRBV7-2
CASSLGPPRNYEQYF
>TRBJ2-2|TRBV6-1
CAGNPSFPETGELFF
>TRBJ2-7|TRBV12-3/TRBV12-4
CASSLLAGGEQYF
>TRBJ2-7|TRBV3-1
CASSRGLAGVSYEQYF
>TRBJ2-3|TRBV5-1
CASSLGRGPDTQYF
>TRBJ2-1|TRBV6-2/TRBV6-3
CASSPEGVLGLAGGNEQFF
>TRBJ2-2|TRBV20-1
CSAPRTGEGTGELFF
>TRBJ2-7|TRBV18
CASGGTGLSYEQYF
>TRBJ2-7|TRBV2
CASSQEGDEQYF
>TRBJ2-1|TRBV6-5
CASSYKMNEQFF
>TRBJ2-7|TRBV18
CASSPKTGYEQYF
>TRBJ2-5|TRBV6-7
CASTGRWREGQEAQYF
>TRBJ2-3|TRBV7-3
CASSPTPLGAGTDTQYF
>TRBJ2-3|TRBV11-2
CASSLPFGTGSTDTQYF
>TRBJ1-3|TRBV7-2
CASSARTYSGNTIYF
>TRBJ1-2|TRBV9
CASSVEGRNYGYTF
>TRBJ1-2|TRBV6-5
CASSYSLTGTNYGYTF
>TRBJ1-1|TRBV30
CAWSVSGGYWDTEAFF
>TRBJ2-5|TRBV19
CASSDSRETQYF
>TRBJ2-7|TRBV7-3
CASSLFGGTIDEQYF
>TRBJ2-7|TRBV5-1
CASCEGGPMNEQYF
>TRBJ2-6|TRBV14
CASSQGRTSGGIGSGANVLTF
>TRBJ1-6|TRBV20-1
CSARDAPGSPLHF
>TRBJ2-5|TRBV7-9
CASSLSTQETQYF
>TRBJ1-4|TRBV2
CASTPGLVEKLFF
>TRBJ1-1|TRBV19
CASSVTDGQGTEAFF
>TRBJ2-7|TRBV12-3/TRBV12-4
CASSLREAYEQYF
>TRBJ2-1|TRBV27
CASSLGGFGEQFF
>TRBJ2-7|TRBV6-2/TRBV6-3
CASIQVCPSPVQYF
>TRBJ1-2|TRBV12-3/TRBV12-4
CASSHRPTGGYGYTF
>TRBJ2-2|TRBV20-1
CSARDLWQKHYETNTGELFF
>TRBJ2-7|TRBV11-3
CASSLRFAGEGEQYF
>TRBJ1-1|TRBV7-8
CASSLAERTEAFF
>TRBJ2-5|TRBV6-2/TRBV6-3
CATKPGQGRPQPGWTQYF
>TRBJ1-2|TRBV12-3/TRBV12-4
CASSTTGSLVYGYTF
>TRBJ2-5|TRBV6-6
CASSYATSAPEAQYF
>TRBJ2-5|TRBV5-1
CASSFTSGTETQYF
>TRBJ2-5|TRBV7-8
CASVVLPHQETQYF
>TRBJ1-2|TRBV6-4
CASSGSGRDFITF
>TRBJ2-7|TRBV11-3
CASSLGGRAYEQYF
>TRBJ1-2|TRBV27
CASSKEGARVYGYTF
>TRBJ1-2|TRBV2
CASSMTGPNYGYTF
>TRBJ2-7|TRBV29-1
CSAGVGYEQYF
>TRBJ2-7|TRBV12-3/TRBV12-4
CASSTFLGTIQQYF
>TRBJ1-3|TRBV5-4
CASSQASDGNTIHF
>TRBJ2-1|TRBV30
CAWSLMRNEQFF
>TRBJ2-7|TRBV19
CASSSGTSFSEQYF